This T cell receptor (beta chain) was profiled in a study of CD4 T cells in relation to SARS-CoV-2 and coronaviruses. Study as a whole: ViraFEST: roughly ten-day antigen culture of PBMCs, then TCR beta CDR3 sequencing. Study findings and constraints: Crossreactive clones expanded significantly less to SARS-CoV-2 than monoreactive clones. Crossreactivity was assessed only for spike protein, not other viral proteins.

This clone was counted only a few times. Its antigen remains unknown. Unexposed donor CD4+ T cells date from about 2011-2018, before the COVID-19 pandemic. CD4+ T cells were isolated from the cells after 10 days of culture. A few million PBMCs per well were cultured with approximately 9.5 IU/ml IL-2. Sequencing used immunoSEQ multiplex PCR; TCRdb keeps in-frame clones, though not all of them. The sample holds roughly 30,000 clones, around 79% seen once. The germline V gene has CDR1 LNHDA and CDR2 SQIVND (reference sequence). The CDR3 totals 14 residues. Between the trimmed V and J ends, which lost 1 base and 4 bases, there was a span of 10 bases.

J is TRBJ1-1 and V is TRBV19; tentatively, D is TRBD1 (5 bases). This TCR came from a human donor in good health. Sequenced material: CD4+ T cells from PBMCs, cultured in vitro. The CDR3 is CASSIGGFSTEAFF. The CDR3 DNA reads TGTGCCAGTAGTATAGGGGGGTTCAGCACTGAAGCTTTCTTT.